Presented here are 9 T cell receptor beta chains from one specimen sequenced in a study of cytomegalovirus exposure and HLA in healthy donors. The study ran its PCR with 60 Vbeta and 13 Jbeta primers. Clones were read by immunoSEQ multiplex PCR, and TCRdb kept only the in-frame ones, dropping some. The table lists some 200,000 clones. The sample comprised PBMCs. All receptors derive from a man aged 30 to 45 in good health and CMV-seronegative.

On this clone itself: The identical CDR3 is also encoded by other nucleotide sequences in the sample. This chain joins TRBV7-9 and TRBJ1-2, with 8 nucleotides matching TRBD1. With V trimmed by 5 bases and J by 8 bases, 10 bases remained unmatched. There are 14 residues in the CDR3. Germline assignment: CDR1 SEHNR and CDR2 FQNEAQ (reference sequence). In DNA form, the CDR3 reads TGTGCCAGCAGCCTCTCGACAGGGGTGGACGGCTACACCTTC. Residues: CASSLSTGVDGYTF.

The CDR3 reads CASVLYGAPRAFF. Written as DNA, the CDR3 is TGTGCTAGTGTACTGTATGGGGCGCCAAGAGCTTTCTTT. The V and J genes are TRBV12-5 and TRBJ1-1, with D perhaps TRBD1 (5 bases). In germline, CDR1 is LGHNT, CDR2 FRNRAP. CDR3 length equals 13 residues. V was cut by 7 bases and J by 10 bases, with 19 bases left in between.

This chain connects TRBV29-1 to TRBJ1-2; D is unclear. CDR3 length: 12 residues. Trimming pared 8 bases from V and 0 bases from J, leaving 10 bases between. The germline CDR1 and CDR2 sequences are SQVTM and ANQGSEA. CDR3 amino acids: CSPMGPNYGYTF. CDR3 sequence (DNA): TGCAGCCCCATGGGCCCTAACTATGGCTACACCTTC.

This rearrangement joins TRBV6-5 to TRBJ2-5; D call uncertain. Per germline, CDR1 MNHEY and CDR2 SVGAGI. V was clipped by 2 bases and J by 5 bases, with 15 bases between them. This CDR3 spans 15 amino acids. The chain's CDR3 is CASSYSVDTGETQYF. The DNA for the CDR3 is TGTGCCAGCAGTTACAGTGTCGATACCGGGGAGACCCAGTACTTC.

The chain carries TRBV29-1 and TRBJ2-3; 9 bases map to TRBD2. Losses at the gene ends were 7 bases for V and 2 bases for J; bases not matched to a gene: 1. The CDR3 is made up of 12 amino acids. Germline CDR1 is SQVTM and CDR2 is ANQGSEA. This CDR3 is CSGTSDTDTQYF. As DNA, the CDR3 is TGCAGCGGGACTAGCGACACAGATACGCAGTATTTT.

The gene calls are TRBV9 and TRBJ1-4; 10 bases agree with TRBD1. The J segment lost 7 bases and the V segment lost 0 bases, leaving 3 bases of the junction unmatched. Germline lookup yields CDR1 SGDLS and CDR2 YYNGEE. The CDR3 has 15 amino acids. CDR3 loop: CASSVAGQGGEKLFF. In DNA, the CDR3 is TGTGCCAGCAGCGTAGCTGGACAGGGGGGTGAAAAACTGTTTTTT. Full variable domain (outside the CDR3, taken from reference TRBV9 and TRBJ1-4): DSGVTQTPKHLITATGQRVTLRCSPRSGDLSVYWYQQSLDQGLQFLIQYYNGEERAKGNILERFSAQQFPDLHSELNLSSLELGDSALYFCASSVAGQGGEKLFFGSGTQLSVL.

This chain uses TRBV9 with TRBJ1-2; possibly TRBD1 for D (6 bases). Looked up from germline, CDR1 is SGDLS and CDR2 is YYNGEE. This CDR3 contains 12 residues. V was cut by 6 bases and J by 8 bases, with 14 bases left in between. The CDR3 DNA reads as TGTGCCAGCACCCCGGGGGGGGGCGGCTACACCTTC. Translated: CASTPGGGGYTF.

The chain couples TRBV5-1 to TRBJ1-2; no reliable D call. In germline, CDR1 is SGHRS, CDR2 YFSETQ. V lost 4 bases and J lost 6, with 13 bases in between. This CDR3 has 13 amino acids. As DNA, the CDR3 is TGCGCCAGCAGCCCACCGCACGGGGATGGCTACACCTTC. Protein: CASSPPHGDGYTF. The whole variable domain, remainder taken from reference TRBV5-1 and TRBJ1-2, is KAGVTQTPRYLIKTRGQQVTLSCSPISGHRSVSWYQQTPGQGLQFLFEYFSETQRNKGNFPGRFSGRQFSNSRSEMNVSTLELGDSALYLCASSPPHGDGYTFGSGTRLTVV.

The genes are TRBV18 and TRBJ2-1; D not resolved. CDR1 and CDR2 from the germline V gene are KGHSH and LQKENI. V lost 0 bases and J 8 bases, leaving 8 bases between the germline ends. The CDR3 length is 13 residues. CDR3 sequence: CASSPPSSDEQFF. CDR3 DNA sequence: TGTGCCAGCTCACCACCGAGCTCCGATGAGCAGTTCTTC.